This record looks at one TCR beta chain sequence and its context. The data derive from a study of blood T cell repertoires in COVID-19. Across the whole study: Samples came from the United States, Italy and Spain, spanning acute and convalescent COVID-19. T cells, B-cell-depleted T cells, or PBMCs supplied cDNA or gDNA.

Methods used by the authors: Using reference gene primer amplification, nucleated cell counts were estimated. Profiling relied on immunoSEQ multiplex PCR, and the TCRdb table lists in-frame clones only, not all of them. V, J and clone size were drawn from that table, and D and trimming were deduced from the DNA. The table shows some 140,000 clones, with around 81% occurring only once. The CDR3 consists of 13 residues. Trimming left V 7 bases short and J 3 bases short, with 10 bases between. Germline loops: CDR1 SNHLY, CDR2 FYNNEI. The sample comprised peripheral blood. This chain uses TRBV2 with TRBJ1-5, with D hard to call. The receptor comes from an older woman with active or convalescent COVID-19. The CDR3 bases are TGTGCCAGCAATGGCGGATACAATCAGCCCCAGCATTTT. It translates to CASNGGYNQPQHF. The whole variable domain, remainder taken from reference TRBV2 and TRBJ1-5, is EPEVTQTPSHQVTQMGQEVILRCVPISNHLYFYWYRQILGQKVEFLVSFYNNEISEKSEIFDDQFSVERPDGSNFTLKIRSTKLEDSAMYFCASNGGYNQPQHFGDGTRLSIL.